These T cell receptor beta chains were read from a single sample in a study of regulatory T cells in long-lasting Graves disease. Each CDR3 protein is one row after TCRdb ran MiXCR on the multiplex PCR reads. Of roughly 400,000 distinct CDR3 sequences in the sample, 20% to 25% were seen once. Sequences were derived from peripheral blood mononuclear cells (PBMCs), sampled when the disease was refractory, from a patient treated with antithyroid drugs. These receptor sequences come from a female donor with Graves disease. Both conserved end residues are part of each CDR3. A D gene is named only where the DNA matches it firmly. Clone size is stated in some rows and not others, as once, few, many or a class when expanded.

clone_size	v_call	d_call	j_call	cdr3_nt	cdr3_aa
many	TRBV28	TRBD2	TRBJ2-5	TGTGCCAGCAGCAATGACCCGACTAGCGGCCAAGAGACCCAGTACTTC	CASSNDPTSGQETQYF
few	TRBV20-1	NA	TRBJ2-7	TGCAGTGCTAGAGATCGCCAGGGCTTCAACTACGAGCAGTACTTC	CSARDRQGFNYEQYF
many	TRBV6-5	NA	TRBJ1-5	TGTGCCAGCAGTTACTCGAGTAATAGCAATCAGCCCCAGCATTTT	CASSYSSNSNQPQHF
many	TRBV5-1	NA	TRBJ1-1	TGCGCCAGCAGCTTGGTTCTGGACACTGAAGCTTTCTTT	CASSLVLDTEAFF
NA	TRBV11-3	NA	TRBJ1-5	TGTGCCAGCAGCCCTCAAAGGGGCAATCAGCCCCAGCATTTT	CASSPQRGNQPQHF
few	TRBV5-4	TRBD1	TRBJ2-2	TGTGCCAGCAGCCGGGACAGGGGCGCGAACACCGGGGAGCTGTTTTTT	CASSRDRGANTGELFF
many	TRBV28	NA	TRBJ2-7	TGTGCCAGCAGTCGGGAGACACCCCTTACCTCCTACGAGCAGTACTTC	CASSRETPLTSYEQYF
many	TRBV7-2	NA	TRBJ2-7	TGTGCCAGCAGCTTAGATGGCAGTTCCAGTGAGCAGTACTTC	CASSLDGSSSEQYF
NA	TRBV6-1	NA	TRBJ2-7	TGTGCCAGCAGCAGAGAAGGCCTCAAGGACGGCGAGCAGTACTTC	CASSREGLKDGEQYF
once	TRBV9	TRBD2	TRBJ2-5	TGTGCCAGCAGCGTAGCATCTGGAGTTGGGGCGGGAGGCGAGGCCCAGTACTTC	CASSVASGVGAGGEAQYF
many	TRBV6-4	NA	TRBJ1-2	TGTGCCAGCAGTGACTCTGGAGGCTACACCTTC	CASSDSGGYTF
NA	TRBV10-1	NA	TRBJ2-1	TGCGCCAGCAGTACGCCGGGACCCTGGAATGAGCAGTTCTTC	CASSTPGPWNEQFF
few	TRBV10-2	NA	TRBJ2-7	TGCGCCAGCAGTGAGTCATCGGAGGAGACCTACGAGCAGTACTTC	CASSESSEETYEQYF
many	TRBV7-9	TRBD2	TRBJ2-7	TGTGCCAGCAGCTTGCTAGCGGACTACGAGCAGTACTTC	CASSLLADYEQYF
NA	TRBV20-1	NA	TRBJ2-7	TGCAGTGCTACAAAAAGCAGGGTCCACGAGCAGTACTTC	CSATKSRVHEQYF
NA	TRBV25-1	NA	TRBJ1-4	TGTGCCAGCAGTAACCAGGGTCTCGACGAAAAACTGTTTTTT	CASSNQGLDEKLFF
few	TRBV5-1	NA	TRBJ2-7	TGCGCCAGCAAATCGGCAGGGTCCTACGAGCAGTACTTC	CASKSAGSYEQYF
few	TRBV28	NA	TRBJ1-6	TGTGCCAGCAGCTTGCCTTATTCACCCCTCCACTTT	CASSLPYSPLHF
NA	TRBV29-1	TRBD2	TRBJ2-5	TGCAGCGTTGAATGGGGGGGAGCGGAGACCCAGTACTTC	CSVEWGGAETQYF
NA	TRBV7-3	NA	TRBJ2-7	TGTGCCAGCAGCCATCAAGGAGGACCACTTCTGGGGGAGCAGTACTTC	CASSHQGGPLLGEQYF
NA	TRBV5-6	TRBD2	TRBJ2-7	TGTGCCAGCAGCTTAGCGGGAGGAGCTCGCGAGCAGTACTTC	CASSLAGGAREQYF
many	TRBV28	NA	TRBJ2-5	TGTGCCAGCAGTGAGGGGAGGGAGACCCAGTACTTC	CASSEGRETQYF
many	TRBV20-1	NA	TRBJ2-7	TGCAGTGCCGACCCGTACGCCTACGAGCAGTACTTC	CSADPYAYEQYF
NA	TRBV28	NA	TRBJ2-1	TGTGCCAGCAGCTCAAGAAGGGGGTGGGTGTTCTTC	CASSSRRGWVFF
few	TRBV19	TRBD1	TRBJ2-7	TGTGCCAGTAGTCCGGGACAGGCGGACAACGAGCAGTACTTC	CASSPGQADNEQYF
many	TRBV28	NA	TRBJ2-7	TGTGCCAGCAGCGACACAAAAAACGAGCAGTACTTC	CASSDTKNEQYF
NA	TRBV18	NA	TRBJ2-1	TGTGCCAGCTCTACCGGGACGCCCAATGAGCAGTTCTTC	CASSTGTPNEQFF
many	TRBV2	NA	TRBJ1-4	TGTGCCAGCAGTGAAACCCAGGGAAGGAATGAAAAACTGTTTTTT	CASSETQGRNEKLFF
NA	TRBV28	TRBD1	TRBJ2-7	TGTGCCAGTCCCGGGACAGGGCCCCACGAGCAGTACTTC	CASPGTGPHEQYF
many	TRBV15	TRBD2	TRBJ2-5	TGTGCCACCAGCAGAGATCTAGCGGGGAGTAAGGAGACCCAGTACTTC	CATSRDLAGSKETQYF
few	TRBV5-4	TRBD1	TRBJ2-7	TGTGCCAGCAGCTTAGCTGGACAGGGCCTCGAGCAGTACTTC	CASSLAGQGLEQYF
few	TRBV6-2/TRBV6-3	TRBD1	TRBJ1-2	TGTGCCAGCAGTTACAACCAGGGGGAGTATGGCTACACCTTC	CASSYNQGEYGYTF